This is a list of T cell receptor beta chains from one sample in a study of T cell responses to AZD1222 COVID-19 vaccine. Repertoires were generated with immunoSEQ multiplex PCR, while TCRdb's copy carries only in-frame clones and drops some. The sample comprises some 120,000 clones, approximately 91% of which are singletons, and under 35% rests with the top ten. The input for sequencing was peripheral blood, taken on day 0 of AZD1222 vaccination. The receptors come from an adult in good health. CDR3s include the opening cysteine and the closing phenylalanine or tryptophan. The D gene is left open where the match is weak. The size of a clone is reported for some rows only, either as once, few or many, or as a class for expanded clones.

D	V	size	J	DNA	CDR3
-	TRBV19	-	TRBJ2-6	TGTGCCAGTAGTATGAGCGCTTCAGACTCTGGGGCCAACGTCCTGACTTTC	CASSMSASDSGANVLTF
-	TRBV6-5	-	TRBJ1-2	TGTGCCAGCAGTTACTCGTCTCAGAGCTATGGCTACACCTTC	CASSYSSQSYGYTF
-	TRBV4-2	-	TRBJ1-1	TGTGCCAGCAGCCAAGATCAGGCGGTCACTGAAGCTTTCTTT	CASSQDQAVTEAFF
-	TRBV6-5	-	TRBJ1-5	TGTGCCAGCAACCCCCAGGGTCGGGATCAGCCCCAGCATTTT	CASNPQGRDQPQHF
-	TRBV7-3	-	TRBJ1-1	TGTGCCAGCAGCTCACAAGAGGACACTGAAGCTTTCTTT	CASSSQEDTEAFF
TRBD2	TRBV24-1	-	TRBJ2-7	TGTGCCACCAGTGATTTGTGTGGACTAGCGGGGGAATCTCCTACCGAGCAGTACTTC	CATSDLCGLAGESPTEQYF
-	TRBV7-7	-	TRBJ2-5	TGTGCTAGCAGCTTAGTGGCTACCCAAGAGACCCAGTACTTC	CASSLVATQETQYF
-	TRBV9	-	TRBJ1-2	TGTGCCAGCAGCCCGGGGTATTATTCTGGAGGCTACACCTTC	CASSPGYYSGGYTF
-	TRBV5-4	-	TRBJ2-5	TGTGCCAGCAGCCGCGGAGGAGCGGCGGGCGGGGAGACCCAGTACTTC	CASSRGGAAGGETQYF
-	TRBV27	few	TRBJ1-6	TGTGCCAGCAGTTTATCGGGACCCAATAATTCACCCCTCCACTTT	CASSLSGPNNSPLHF
-	TRBV12-3/TRBV12-4	-	TRBJ1-6	TGTGCCAGCAGCATGACCACCGATTCACCCCTCCACTTT	CASSMTTDSPLHF
TRBD1	TRBV9	-	TRBJ1-2	TGTGCCAGCAGCGTAGAGTCAGGGGGACATGGCTACACCTTC	CASSVESGGHGYTF
-	TRBV25-1	-	TRBJ2-5	TGTGCCAGCAGTGAGGGTGTGGAAGAGACCCAGTACTTC	CASSEGVEETQYF
-	TRBV6-5	-	TRBJ2-7	TGTGCCAGCAGTTTGGGTGGATACGAGCAGTACTTC	CASSLGGYEQYF
-	TRBV7-9	many	TRBJ1-5	TGTGCCAGCACCTGGGAGGGTCAGCCCCAGCATTTT	CASTWEGQPQHF
-	TRBV11-2	-	TRBJ2-7	TGTGCCAGCAGCGGAGGACCGAGGGGAAACGAGCAGTACTTC	CASSGGPRGNEQYF
TRBD2	TRBV6-1	-	TRBJ2-2	TGTGCCAGCAGTGAAGAACTAGCGGGAGCACAGGGGGAGCTGTTTTTT	CASSEELAGAQGELFF
-	TRBV30	-	TRBJ2-7	TGTGCCTGGAGTGTGTCTGTAAACTCCTACGAGCAGTACTTC	CAWSVSVNSYEQYF
TRBD2	TRBV6-1	-	TRBJ2-3	TGTGCCAGCAGTGGGCACCCACCCGGACTAGCGGGGGGATCAGATACGCAGTATTTT	CASSGHPPGLAGGSDTQYF
-	TRBV19	-	TRBJ2-5	TGTGCCAGTAGTATAATCAAGCCGGAGACCCAGTACTTC	CASSIIKPETQYF
TRBD1	TRBV30	few	TRBJ1-2	TGTGCCTGGAGGCCCTCCGGGACAGCTCTCTATGGCTACACCTTC	CAWRPSGTALYGYTF
TRBD1	TRBV19	-	TRBJ1-4	TGTGCCAGTTTGGACAGGGGTAATGAAAAACTGTTTTTT	CASLDRGNEKLFF
TRBD1	TRBV7-6	once	TRBJ1-3	TGTGCCAGCAGCCCCGGACAGGGGGCCTTTTCTGGAAACACCATATATTTT	CASSPGQGAFSGNTIYF
-	TRBV6-5	-	TRBJ1-1	TGTGCCAGCAGTTATTTCGGACAGCCAATGAACACTGAAGCTTTCTTT	CASSYFGQPMNTEAFF
-	TRBV7-3	-	TRBJ1-2	TGTGCCAGCAGGGCATTCGGGACGGATGAAGGAGGCTACACCTTC	CASRAFGTDEGGYTF
-	TRBV19	-	TRBJ1-2	TGTGCCAGTAGGGAACCGGGACAAGACTCTGGTGGCTACACCTTC	CASREPGQDSGGYTF
TRBD1	TRBV19	-	TRBJ1-1	TGTGCCAGTAGTACGGGACAGATGAACACTGAAGCTTTCTTT	CASSTGQMNTEAFF
TRBD1	TRBV29-1	-	TRBJ2-1	TGCAGCGCCGGCCTCAATGATGGGACAGTTTTCTCCTACAATGAGCAGTTCTTC	CSAGLNDGTVFSYNEQFF
TRBD1	TRBV6-5	-	TRBJ1-6	TGTGCCAGCAGTTTTTTACAGGGGGAGGCTTCACCCCTCCACTTT	CASSFLQGEASPLHF
TRBD2	TRBV10-3	-	TRBJ2-3	TGTGCCATCAGTGGGGCTGGGGGGGGAACTAGCACAGATACGCAGTATTTT	CAISGAGGGTSTDTQYF
TRBD1	TRBV13	-	TRBJ1-2	TGTGCCAGCAGCTCCCGGGACCAGACAGGGGGCGATGGCTACACCTTC	CASSSRDQTGGDGYTF
TRBD1	TRBV4-2	-	TRBJ1-4	TGTGCCAGCAGCCAAGAGACAGGGCCGAATGAAAAACTGTTTTTT	CASSQETGPNEKLFF
-	TRBV19	-	TRBJ2-2	TGTGCCAGTAGTGGACAGAACACCGGGGAGCTGTTTTTT	CASSGQNTGELFF
-	TRBV5-1	-	TRBJ1-4	TGCGCCAGCAGCTTCACGACTCCTTTGGGGGAAAAACTGTTTTTT	CASSFTTPLGEKLFF
TRBD1	TRBV2	-	TRBJ1-4	TGTGCCAGCAGTGCACAGGGGTACGGAACTAATGAAAAACTGTTTTTT	CASSAQGYGTNEKLFF
-	TRBV19	few	TRBJ2-1	TGTGCCAGTATTCACCCGAACCCTCCCAATGAGCAGTTCTTC	CASIHPNPPNEQFF
TRBD1	TRBV12-5	few	TRBJ1-2	TGTGCTAGTGGTCCCGGACAGGGGGCCTATGGCTACACCTTC	CASGPGQGAYGYTF
TRBD2	TRBV6-4	-	TRBJ2-4	TGTGCCAGCAAGGGGGCGGGAGGGCCCAAAAACATTCAGTACTTC	CASKGAGGPKNIQYF
-	TRBV12-3/TRBV12-4	-	TRBJ1-2	TGTGCCAGCAGGCCACAGGGAGTTCGAGGCTACACCTTC	CASRPQGVRGYTF
TRBD1	TRBV25-1	-	TRBJ2-7	TGTGCCAGCAGTGACCACAGGGGCCCCTACGAGCAGTACTTC	CASSDHRGPYEQYF
-	TRBV6-5	-	TRBJ2-5	TGTGCCAGCAGCAAAACAGGTTCCCAAGAGACCCAGTACTTC	CASSKTGSQETQYF
-	TRBV12-3/TRBV12-4	once	TRBJ1-1	TGTGCCAGCAGTTTATTCCTAGGCACTGAAGCTTTCTTT	CASSLFLGTEAFF
TRBD2	TRBV7-2	-	TRBJ2-1	TGTGCCAGCAGTCCCTTGCCGGGACTAGCGGGGAGGAATGAGCAGTTCTTC	CASSPLPGLAGRNEQFF
-	TRBV9	-	TRBJ2-3	TGTGCCAGCAGCGTACTCTCCGGTGTTCAAGATACGCAGTATTTT	CASSVLSGVQDTQYF
TRBD1	TRBV10-3	-	TRBJ2-2	TGTGCCATCAGTGAGACGGGGACAGGGGAAAAGTTTGCCGGGGAGCTGTTTTTT	CAISETGTGEKFAGELFF
-	TRBV29-1	-	TRBJ2-5	TGCAGCGTTGGCAAGGAGACCCAGTACTTC	CSVGKETQYF
-	TRBV2	-	TRBJ1-4	TGTGCCAGCAGTAACGGGGGCGCCCCTGAAAAACTGTTTTTT	CASSNGGAPEKLFF
TRBD1	TRBV28	few	TRBJ1-2	TGTGCCAGCATGTCAGGGGGCAACTATGGCTACACCTTC	CASMSGGNYGYTF
TRBD1	TRBV2	-	TRBJ1-3	TGTGCCAGCATCAGGGGGAGCTCTGGAAACACCATATATTTT	CASIRGSSGNTIYF
-	TRBV7-6	few	TRBJ2-2	TGTGCCAGCAGCTTAGCCGCCGGGCAGGGGCACACCGGGGAGCTGTTTTTT	CASSLAAGQGHTGELFF
TRBD1	TRBV27	few	TRBJ2-5	TGTGCCAGCAGTCCCCGGACAGGGGGAGAGACCCAGTACTTC	CASSPRTGGETQYF
-	TRBV7-9	-	TRBJ1-2	TGTGCCAGCAGCTTAGGGGCCCCAGGGACTGGCTACACCTTC	CASSLGAPGTGYTF